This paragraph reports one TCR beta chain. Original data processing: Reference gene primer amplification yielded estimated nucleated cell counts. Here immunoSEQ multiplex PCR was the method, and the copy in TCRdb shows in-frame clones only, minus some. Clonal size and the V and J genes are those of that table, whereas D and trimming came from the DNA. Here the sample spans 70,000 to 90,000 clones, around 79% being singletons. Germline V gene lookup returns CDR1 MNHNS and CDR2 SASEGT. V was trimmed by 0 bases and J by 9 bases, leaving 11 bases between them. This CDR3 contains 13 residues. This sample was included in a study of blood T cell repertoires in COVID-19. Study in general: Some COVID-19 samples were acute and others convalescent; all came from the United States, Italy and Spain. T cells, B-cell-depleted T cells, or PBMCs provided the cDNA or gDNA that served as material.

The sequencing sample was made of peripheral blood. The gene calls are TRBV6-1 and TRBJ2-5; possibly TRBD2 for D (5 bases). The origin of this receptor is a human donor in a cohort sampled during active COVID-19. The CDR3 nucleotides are TGTGCCAGCAGTGAAGCAGGAGGTGAGGCCCAGTACTTC. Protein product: CASSEAGGEAQYF.